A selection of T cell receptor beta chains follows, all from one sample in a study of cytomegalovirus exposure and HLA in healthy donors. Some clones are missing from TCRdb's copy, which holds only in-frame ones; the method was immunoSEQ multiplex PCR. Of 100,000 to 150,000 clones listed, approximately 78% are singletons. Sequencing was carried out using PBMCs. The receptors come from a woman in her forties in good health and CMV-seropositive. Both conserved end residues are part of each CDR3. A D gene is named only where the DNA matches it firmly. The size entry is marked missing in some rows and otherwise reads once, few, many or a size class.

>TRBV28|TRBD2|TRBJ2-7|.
TGTGCCAGCAGTGGAACTAGCGGAGGTATATACGAGCAGTACTTC
CASSGTSGGIYEQYF
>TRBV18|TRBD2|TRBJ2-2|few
TGTGCCAGCTCACCAGGGGGGGACACCGGGGAGCTGTTTTTT
CASSPGGDTGELFF
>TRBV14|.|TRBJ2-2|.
TGTGCCAGCAGCCAAGACGGGGGGAACACCGGGGAGCTGTTTTTT
CASSQDGGNTGELFF
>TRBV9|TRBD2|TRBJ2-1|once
TGTGCCAGCAGCGTTTCGGGACTAGCCTACAATGAGCAGTTCTTC
CASSVSGLAYNEQFF
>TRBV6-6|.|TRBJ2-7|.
TGTGCCAGCAGTTACTCGCTCGAGTACGAGCAGTACTTC
CASSYSLEYEQYF
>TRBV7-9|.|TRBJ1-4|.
TGTGCCAGCAGCTCAGTGGGTTACGGGCGAAAAGGGGGTGAAAAACTGTTTTTT
CASSSVGYGRKGGEKLFF
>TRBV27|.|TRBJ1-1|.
TGTGCCAGCTCCCTTTTCCGAGGGCAAAACACTGAAGCTTTCTTT
CASSLFRGQNTEAFF
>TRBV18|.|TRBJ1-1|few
TGTGCCAGCTCACCCGACCCGGCAGGGAACACTGAAGCTTTCTTT
CASSPDPAGNTEAFF
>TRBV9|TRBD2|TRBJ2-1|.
TGTGCCAGCAGCGTATCTCCCCTAGCGGGAGGGAATGAGCAGTTCTTC
CASSVSPLAGGNEQFF
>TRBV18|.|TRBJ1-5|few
TGTGCCAGCTCACAAGGGGCACGTATCGATAGCAATCAGCCCCAGCATTTT
CASSQGARIDSNQPQHF
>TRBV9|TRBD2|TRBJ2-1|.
TGTGCCAGCAGCGTAGGCGGTCCGGGACTAGCGGGAGGACTGCAGTTCTTC
CASSVGGPGLAGGLQFF
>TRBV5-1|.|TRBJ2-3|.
TGCGCCAGCAGTCACGACAGTTCTAGCACAGATACGCAGTATTTT
CASSHDSSSTDTQYF
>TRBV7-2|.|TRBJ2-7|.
TGTGCCAGCAGCTTAAGTCTACCAACCTACGAGCAGTACTTC
CASSLSLPTYEQYF
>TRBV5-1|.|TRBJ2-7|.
TGCGCCAGCAGCTTGGCGGCGGGGAGCAACTCCTACGAGCAGTACTTC
CASSLAAGSNSYEQYF
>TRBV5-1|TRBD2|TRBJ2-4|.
TGCGCCAGCAGCTCCGGGGCGGGAGGGTCTAAAAACATTCAGTACTTC
CASSSGAGGSKNIQYF
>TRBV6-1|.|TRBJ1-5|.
TGTGCCAGCAGTGACATTTCGGGTAGCAATCAGCCCCAGCATTTT
CASSDISGSNQPQHF
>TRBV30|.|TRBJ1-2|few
TGTGCCTGGAGCGGCCCGCAGGCTGAATATGGCTACACCTTC
CAWSGPQAEYGYTF
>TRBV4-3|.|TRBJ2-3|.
TGCGCCAGCAGCCAAGAATGGGCGGGATCCACAGATACGCAGTATTTT
CASSQEWAGSTDTQYF
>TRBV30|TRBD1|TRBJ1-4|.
TGTGCCTGTACCCGCGACAGGGGGCAAAAACTGTTTTTT
CACTRDRGQKLFF
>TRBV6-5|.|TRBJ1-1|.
TGTGCCAGCAGCCACCCCGGGAAGAACACTGAAGCTTTCTTT
CASSHPGKNTEAFF
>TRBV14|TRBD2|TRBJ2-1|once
TGTGCCAGCAGCCAAGATGGGGGGGACTGGACATTTTACAATGAGCAGTTCTTC
CASSQDGGDWTFYNEQFF
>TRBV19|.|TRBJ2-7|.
TGTGCCAGTAGTACCCGGACAGTAAACGAGCAGTACTTC
CASSTRTVNEQYF
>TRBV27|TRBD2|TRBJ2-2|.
TGTGCCAGCAGTCTTGGACTAGCGGGAGTACCCACCGGGGAGCTGTTTTTT
CASSLGLAGVPTGELFF
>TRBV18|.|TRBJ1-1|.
TGTGCCAGCTCACCACCTGCAGGTTACACTGAAGCTTTCTTT
CASSPPAGYTEAFF
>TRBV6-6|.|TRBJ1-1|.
TGTGCCAGCAGTCAAAAGAACACTGAAGCTTTCTTT
CASSQKNTEAFF
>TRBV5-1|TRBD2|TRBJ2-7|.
TGCGCCAGCAACCTAGGACTAGCTGGACTGAAAGTACACGAGCAGTACTTC
CASNLGLAGLKVHEQYF
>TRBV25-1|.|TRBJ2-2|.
TGTGCCAGCAGTGGTCCAGGTTCGAACACCGGGGAGCTGTTTTTT
CASSGPGSNTGELFF
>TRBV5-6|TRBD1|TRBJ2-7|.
TGTGCCAGCAGCTCAACCGTCGTCAGGACAGGTGACTACGAGCAGTACTTC
CASSSTVVRTGDYEQYF
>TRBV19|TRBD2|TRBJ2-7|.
TGTGCCAGTAGTATAGCTGGGACTAGCGGCTACGAGCAGTACTTC
CASSIAGTSGYEQYF
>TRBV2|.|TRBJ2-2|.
TGTGCCAGCAGTGAATCAGGGTCCGGGGAGCTGTTTTTT
CASSESGSGELFF
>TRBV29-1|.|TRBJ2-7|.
TGCAGCGTTGAAGACAGGGGCCCCCCCTACGAGCAGTACTTC
CSVEDRGPPYEQYF
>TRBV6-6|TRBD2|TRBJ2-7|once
TGTGCCAGCAGGGTAACTAGCGGGGGGTCCGAGCAGTACTTC
CASRVTSGGSEQYF
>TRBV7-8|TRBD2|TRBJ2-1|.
TGTGCCAGCAGCTCCGGACTAGCGGGAGAGGTTTCCTACAATGAGCAGTTCTTC
CASSSGLAGEVSYNEQFF
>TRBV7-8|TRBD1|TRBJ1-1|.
TGTGCCAGCAGCCCCGGACAGGGGGCAGGGAACACTGAAGCTTTCTTT
CASSPGQGAGNTEAFF
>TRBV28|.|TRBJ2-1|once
TGTGCCAGCAGTTTACAGGTGTTCGGCTCCTACAATGAGCAGTTCTTC
CASSLQVFGSYNEQFF
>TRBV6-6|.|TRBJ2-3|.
TGTGCCAGCAGTAGCGACACAGATACGCAGTATTTT
CASSSDTDTQYF
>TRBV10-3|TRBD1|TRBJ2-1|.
TGTGCCATCAGCGGGACAGGGGGAAATAGTTACAATGAGCAGTTCTTC
CAISGTGGNSYNEQFF
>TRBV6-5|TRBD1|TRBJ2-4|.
TGTGCCAGCAGACCGACAGGGGGGGGAAACATTCAGTACTTC
CASRPTGGGNIQYF
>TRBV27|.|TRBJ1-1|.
TGTGCCAGCAGTTTAGGGGGTGGCTTCGGAGGGGTAAGCACTGAAGCTTTCTTT
CASSLGGGFGGVSTEAFF
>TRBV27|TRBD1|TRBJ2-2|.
TGTGCCAGCAGTCCGGGACAGCGACCGATAGGTGAGCTGTTTTTT
CASSPGQRPIGELFF
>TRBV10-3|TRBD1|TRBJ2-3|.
TGTGCCATCAATGGACAGGGTACAGATACGCAGTATTTT
CAINGQGTDTQYF